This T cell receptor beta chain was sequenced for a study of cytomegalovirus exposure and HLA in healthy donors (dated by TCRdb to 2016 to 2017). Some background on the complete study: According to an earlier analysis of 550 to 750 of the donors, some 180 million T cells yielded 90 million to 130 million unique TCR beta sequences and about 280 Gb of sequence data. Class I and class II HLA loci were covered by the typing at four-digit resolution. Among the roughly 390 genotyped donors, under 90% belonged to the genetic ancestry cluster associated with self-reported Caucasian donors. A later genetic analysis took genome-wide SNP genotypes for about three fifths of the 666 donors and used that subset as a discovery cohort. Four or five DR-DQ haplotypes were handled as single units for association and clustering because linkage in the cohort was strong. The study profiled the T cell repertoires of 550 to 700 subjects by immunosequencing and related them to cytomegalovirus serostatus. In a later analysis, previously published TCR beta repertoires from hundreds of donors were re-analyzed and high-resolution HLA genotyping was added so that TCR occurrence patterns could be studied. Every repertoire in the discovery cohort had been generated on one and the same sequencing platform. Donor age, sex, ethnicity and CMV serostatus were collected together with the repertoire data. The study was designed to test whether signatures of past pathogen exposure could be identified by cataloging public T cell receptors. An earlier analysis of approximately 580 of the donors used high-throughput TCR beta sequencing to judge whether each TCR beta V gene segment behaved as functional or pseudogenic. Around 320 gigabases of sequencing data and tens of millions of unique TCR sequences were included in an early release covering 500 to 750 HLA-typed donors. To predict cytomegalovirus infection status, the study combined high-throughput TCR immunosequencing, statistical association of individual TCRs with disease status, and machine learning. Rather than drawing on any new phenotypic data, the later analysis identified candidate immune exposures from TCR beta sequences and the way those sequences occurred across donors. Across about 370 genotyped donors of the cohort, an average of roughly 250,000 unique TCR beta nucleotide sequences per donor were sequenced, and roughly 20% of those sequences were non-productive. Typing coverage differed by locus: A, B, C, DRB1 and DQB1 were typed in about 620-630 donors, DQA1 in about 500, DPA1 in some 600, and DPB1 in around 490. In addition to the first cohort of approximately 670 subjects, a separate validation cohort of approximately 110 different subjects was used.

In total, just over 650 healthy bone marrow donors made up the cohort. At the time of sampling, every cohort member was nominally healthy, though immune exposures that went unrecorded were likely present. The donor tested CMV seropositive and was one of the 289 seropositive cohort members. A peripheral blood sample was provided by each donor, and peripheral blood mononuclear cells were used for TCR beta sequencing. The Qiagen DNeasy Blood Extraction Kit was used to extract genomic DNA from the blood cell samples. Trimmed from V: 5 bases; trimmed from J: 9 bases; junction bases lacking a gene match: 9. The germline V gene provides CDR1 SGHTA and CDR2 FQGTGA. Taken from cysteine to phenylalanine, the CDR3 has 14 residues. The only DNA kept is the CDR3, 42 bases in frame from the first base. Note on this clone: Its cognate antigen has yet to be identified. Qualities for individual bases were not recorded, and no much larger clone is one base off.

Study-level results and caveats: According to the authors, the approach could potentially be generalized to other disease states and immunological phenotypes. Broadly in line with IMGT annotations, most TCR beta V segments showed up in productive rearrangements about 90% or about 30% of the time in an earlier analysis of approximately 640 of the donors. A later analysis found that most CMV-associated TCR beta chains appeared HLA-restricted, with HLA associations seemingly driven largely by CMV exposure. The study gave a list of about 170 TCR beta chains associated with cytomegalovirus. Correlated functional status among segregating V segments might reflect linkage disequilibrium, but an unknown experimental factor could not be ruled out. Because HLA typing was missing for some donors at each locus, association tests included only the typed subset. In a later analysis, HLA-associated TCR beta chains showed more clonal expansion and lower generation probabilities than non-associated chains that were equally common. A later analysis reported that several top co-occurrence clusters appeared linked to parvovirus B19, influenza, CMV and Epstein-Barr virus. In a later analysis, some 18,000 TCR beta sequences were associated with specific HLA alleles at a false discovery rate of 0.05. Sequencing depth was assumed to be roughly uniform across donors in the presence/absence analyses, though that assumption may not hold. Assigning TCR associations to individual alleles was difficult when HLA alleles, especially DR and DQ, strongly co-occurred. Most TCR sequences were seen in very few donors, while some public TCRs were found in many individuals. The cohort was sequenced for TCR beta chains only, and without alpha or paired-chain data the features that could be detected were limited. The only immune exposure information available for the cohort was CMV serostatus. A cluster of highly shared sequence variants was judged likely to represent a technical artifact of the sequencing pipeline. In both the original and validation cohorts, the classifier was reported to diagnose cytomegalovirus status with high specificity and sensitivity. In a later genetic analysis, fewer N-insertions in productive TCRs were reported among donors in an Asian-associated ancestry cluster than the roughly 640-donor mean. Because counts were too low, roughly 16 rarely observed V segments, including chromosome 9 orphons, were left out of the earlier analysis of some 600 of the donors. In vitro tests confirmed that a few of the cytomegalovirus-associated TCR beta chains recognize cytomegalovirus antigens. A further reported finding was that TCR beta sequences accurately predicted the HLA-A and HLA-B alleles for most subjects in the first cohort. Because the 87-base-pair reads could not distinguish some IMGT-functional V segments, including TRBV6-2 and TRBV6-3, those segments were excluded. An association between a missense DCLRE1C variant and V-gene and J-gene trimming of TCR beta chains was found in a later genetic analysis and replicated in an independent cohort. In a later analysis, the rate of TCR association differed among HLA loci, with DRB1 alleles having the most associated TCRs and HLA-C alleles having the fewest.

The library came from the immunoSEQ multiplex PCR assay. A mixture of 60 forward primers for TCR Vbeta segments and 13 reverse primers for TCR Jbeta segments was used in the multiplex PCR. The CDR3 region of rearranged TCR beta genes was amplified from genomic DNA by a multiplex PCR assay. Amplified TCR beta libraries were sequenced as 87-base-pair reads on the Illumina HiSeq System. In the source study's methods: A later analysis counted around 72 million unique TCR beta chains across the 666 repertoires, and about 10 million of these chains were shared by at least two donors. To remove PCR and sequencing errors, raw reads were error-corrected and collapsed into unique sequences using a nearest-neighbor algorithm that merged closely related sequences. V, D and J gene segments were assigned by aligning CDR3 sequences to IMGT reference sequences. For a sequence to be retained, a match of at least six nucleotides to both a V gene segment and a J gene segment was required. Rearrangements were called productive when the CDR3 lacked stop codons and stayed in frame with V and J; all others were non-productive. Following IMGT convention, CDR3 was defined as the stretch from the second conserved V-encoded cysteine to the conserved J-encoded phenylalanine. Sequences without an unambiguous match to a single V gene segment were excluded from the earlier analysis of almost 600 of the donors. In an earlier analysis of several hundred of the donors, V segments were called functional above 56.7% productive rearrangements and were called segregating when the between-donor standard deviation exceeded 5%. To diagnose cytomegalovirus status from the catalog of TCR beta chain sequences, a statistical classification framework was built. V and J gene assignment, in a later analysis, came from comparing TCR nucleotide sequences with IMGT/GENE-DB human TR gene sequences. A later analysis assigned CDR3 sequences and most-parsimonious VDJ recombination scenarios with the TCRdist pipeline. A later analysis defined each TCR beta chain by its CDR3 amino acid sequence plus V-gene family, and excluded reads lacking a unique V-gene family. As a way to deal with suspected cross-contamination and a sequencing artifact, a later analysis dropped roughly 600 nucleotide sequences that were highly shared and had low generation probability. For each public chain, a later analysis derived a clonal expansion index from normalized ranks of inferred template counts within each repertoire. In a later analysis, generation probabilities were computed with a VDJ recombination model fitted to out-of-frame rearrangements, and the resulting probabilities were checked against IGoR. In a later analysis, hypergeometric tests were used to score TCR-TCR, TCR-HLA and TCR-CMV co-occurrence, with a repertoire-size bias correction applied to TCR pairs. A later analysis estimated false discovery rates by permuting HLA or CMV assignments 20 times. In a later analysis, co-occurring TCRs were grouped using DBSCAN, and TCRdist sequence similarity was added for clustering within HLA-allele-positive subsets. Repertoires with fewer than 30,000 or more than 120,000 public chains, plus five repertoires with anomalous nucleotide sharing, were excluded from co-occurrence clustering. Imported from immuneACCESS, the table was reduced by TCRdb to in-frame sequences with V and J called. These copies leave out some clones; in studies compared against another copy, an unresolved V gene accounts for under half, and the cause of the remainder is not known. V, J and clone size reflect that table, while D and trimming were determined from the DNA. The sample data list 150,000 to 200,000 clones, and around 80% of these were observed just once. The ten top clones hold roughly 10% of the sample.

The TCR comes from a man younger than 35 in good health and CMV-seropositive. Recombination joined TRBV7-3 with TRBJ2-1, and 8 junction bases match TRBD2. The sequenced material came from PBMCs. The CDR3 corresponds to CASSQGLEIGEQFF. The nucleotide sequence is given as TGTGCCAGCAGCCAGGGACTAGAAATCGGTGAGCAGTTCTTC.